This is a list of T cell receptor beta chains from one sample in a study of cytomegalovirus exposure and HLA in healthy donors. Some clones are missing from TCRdb's copy, which holds only in-frame ones; the method was immunoSEQ multiplex PCR. The data contain about 130,000 clones, under 85% of them singletons. Sequenced input: PBMCs. The receptors shown here come from a woman in her 50s in good health and CMV-seropositive. Both conserved end residues are part of each CDR3. D genes are given only for firm matches. The size entry is marked missing in some rows and otherwise reads once, few, many or a size class.

clone_size: few
j_call: TRBJ2-7
v_call: TRBV10-1
d_call: TRBD2
cdr3_aa: CASSESRQWTSHEQYF
cdr3_nt: TGCGCCAGCAGTGAGTCGAGACAGTGGACTAGTCACGAGCAGTACTTC

clone_size: -
j_call: TRBJ2-7
v_call: TRBV14
d_call: -
cdr3_aa: CASSQSTAYEQYF
cdr3_nt: TGTGCCAGCAGCCAAAGCACGGCCTACGAGCAGTACTTC

clone_size: -
j_call: TRBJ1-1
v_call: TRBV6-5
d_call: TRBD1
cdr3_aa: CASTPQGYTEAFF
cdr3_nt: TGTGCCAGCACGCCACAGGGGTACACTGAAGCTTTCTTT

clone_size: -
j_call: TRBJ2-1
v_call: TRBV27
d_call: -
cdr3_aa: CASSPDGGLNNEQFF
cdr3_nt: TGTGCCAGCAGTCCGGATGGCGGACTCAACAATGAGCAGTTCTTC

clone_size: -
j_call: TRBJ1-4
v_call: TRBV5-4
d_call: -
cdr3_aa: CASSLTGDEEKLFF
cdr3_nt: TGTGCCAGCAGCCTCACGGGTGACGAGGAAAAACTGTTTTTT

clone_size: -
j_call: TRBJ2-5
v_call: TRBV6-1
d_call: -
cdr3_aa: CASSEWPLSETQYF
cdr3_nt: TGTGCCAGCAGTGAGTGGCCTTTATCAGAGACCCAGTACTTC

clone_size: once
j_call: TRBJ1-1
v_call: TRBV27
d_call: -
cdr3_aa: CASSPLMEGPNTEAFF
cdr3_nt: TGTGCCAGCAGTCCCCTGATGGAGGGGCCCAACACTGAAGCTTTCTTT

clone_size: few
j_call: TRBJ2-2
v_call: TRBV5-4
d_call: TRBD1
cdr3_aa: CASSSRDRGNTGELFF
cdr3_nt: TGTGCCAGCAGCTCAAGGGACAGGGGAAACACCGGGGAGCTGTTTTTT

clone_size: few
j_call: TRBJ2-1
v_call: TRBV13
d_call: TRBD2
cdr3_aa: CASSWGLGNEQFF
cdr3_nt: TGTGCCAGCAGCTGGGGACTAGGGAATGAGCAGTTCTTC

clone_size: -
j_call: TRBJ1-1
v_call: TRBV5-4
d_call: -
cdr3_aa: CASSSFLTMNTEAFF
cdr3_nt: TGTGCCAGCAGCTCCTTTCTGACAATGAACACTGAAGCTTTCTTT

clone_size: -
j_call: TRBJ2-7
v_call: TRBV19
d_call: TRBD1
cdr3_aa: CASSIAGQGSYEQYF
cdr3_nt: TGTGCCAGTAGTATAGCGGGACAGGGGAGTTACGAGCAGTACTTC

clone_size: -
j_call: TRBJ2-5
v_call: TRBV7-8
d_call: -
cdr3_aa: CASSQGAETQYF
cdr3_nt: TGTGCCAGCAGCCAAGGGGCGGAGACCCAGTACTTC